This T cell receptor (beta chain) was sequenced in a study of T cells in narcolepsy. Study at large: Healthy controls were enrolled alongside patients with narcolepsy type 1 or type 2.

Findings and limits, study-wide: HCRT-specific and TRIB2-specific autoreactive clonotypes appeared among same-patient CSF and blood CD4+ clonotypes.

Sequencing was performed with immunoSEQ multiplex PCR; in TCRdb, only in-frame clones are kept and a portion is missing. The sample lists fewer than 40,000 clones; under 85% were seen once. On this clone: Its specificity is unknown.

The CDR3 is made up of 11 amino acids. The germline V gene has CDR1 SNHLY and CDR2 FYNNEI. V lost 6 bases and J lost 4, with 6 bases in between. Sequenced sample: CD45RA- memory CD4+ T cells from PBMCs. This rearrangement joins TRBV2 to TRBJ1-2, with no clear D. The TCR comes from a human donor with narcolepsy. CDR3 in amino acids: CASSDLYGYTF. Written as DNA, the CDR3 is TGTGCCAGCAGCGACCTCTATGGCTACACCTTC.